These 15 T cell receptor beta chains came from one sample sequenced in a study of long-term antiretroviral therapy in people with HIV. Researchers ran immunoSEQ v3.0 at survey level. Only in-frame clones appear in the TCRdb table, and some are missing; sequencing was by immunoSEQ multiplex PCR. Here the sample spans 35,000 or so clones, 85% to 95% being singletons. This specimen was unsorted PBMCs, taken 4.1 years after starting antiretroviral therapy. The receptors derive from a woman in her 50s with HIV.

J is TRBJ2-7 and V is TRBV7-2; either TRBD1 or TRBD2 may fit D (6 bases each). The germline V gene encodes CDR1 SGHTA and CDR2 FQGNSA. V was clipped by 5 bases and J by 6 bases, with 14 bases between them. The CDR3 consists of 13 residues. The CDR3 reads CASSPPGAREQYF. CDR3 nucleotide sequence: TGTGCCAGCAGCCCTCCGGGGGCGCGCGAGCAGTACTTC.

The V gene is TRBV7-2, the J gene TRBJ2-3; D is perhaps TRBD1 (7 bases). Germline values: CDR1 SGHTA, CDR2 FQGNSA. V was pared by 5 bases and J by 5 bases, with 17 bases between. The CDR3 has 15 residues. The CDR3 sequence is CASSPQGGSGDTQYF. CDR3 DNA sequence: TGTGCCAGCAGCCCCCAGGGGGGTAGTGGAGATACGCAGTATTTT.

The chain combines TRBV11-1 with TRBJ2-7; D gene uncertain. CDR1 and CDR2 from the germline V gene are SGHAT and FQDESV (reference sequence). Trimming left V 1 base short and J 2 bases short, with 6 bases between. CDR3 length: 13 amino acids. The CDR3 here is CASSLGLTYEQYF. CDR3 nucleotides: TGTGCCAGCAGCTTAGGGCTCACCTACGAGCAGTACTTC.

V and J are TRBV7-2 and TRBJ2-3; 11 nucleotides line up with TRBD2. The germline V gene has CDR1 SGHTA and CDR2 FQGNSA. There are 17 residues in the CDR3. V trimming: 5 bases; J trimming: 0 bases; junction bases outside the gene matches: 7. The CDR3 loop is CASSQGLAGGSTDTQYF. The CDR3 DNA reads TGTGCCAGCAGCCAAGGGTTAGCGGGGGGGAGCACAGATACGCAGTATTTT.

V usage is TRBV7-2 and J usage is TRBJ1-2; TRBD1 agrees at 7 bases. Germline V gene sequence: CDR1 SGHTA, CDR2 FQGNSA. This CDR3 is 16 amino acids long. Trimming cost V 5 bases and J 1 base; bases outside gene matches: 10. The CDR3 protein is CASSPTGVRINYGYTF. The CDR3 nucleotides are TGTGCCAGCAGCCCAACAGGGGTTCGAATTAACTATGGCTACACCTTC. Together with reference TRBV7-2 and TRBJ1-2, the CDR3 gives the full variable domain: GAGVSQSPSNKVTEKGKDVELRCDPISGHTALYWYRQSLGQGLEFLIYFQGNSAPDKSGLPSDRFSAERTGGSVSTLTIQRTQQEDSAVYLCASSPTGVRINYGYTFGSGTRLTVV.

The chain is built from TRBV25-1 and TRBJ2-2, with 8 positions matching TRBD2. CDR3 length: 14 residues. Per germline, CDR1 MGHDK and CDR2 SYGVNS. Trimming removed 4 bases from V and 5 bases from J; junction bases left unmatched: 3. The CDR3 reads CASSVGGATGELFF. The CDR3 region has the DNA TGTGCCAGCAGTGTCGGGGGGGCAACCGGGGAGCTGTTTTTT.

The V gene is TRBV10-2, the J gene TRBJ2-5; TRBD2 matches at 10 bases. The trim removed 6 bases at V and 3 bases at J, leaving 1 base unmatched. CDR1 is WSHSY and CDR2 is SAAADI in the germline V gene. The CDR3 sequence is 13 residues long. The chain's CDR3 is CASRLAGKETQYF. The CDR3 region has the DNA TGCGCCAGCAGACTAGCGGGGAAAGAGACCCAGTACTTC.

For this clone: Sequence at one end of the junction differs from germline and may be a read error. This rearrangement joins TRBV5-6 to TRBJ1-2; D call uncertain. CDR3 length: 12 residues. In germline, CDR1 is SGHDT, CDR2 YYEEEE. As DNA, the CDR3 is TGTGCCAGCAGCTTGGATAGGCGTTCGGTGAAGTTC. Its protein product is CASSLDRRSVKF.

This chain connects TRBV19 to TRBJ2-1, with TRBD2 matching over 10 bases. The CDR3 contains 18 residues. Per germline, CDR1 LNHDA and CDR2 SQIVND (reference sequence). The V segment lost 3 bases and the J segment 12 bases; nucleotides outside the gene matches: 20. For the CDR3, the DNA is TGTGCCAGTAGTATGGACCCGATATCCAGCGGGGGGGCCAGGGGGCAGTTCTTC. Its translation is CASSMDPISSGGARGQFF.

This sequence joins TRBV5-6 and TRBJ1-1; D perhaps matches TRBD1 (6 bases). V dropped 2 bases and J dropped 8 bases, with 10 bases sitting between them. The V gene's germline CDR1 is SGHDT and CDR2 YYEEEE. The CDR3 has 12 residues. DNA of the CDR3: TGTGCCAGCAGCTTTAGGGGGTGGGAAGCTTTCTTT. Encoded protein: CASSFRGWEAFF.

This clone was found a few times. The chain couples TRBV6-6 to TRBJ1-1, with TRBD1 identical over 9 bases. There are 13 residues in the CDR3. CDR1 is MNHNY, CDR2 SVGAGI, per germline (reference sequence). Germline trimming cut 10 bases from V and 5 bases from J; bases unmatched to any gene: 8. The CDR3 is CATATGGRTEAFF. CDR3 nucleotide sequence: TGTGCCACCGCCACAGGGGGCCGTACTGAAGCTTTCTTT.

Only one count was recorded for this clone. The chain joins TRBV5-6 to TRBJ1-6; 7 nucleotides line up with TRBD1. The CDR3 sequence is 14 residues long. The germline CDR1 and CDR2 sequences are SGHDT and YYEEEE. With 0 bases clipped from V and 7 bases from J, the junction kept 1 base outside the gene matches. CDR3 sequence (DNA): TGTGCCAGCAGCTTGGGCAGGGGGAATTCACCCCTCCACTTT. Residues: CASSLGRGNSPLHF.

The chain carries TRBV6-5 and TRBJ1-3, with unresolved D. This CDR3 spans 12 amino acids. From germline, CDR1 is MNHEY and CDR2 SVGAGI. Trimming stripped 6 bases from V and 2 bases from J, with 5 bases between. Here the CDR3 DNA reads TGTGCCAGCAGAAGTACTGGAAACACCATATATTTT. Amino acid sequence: CASRSTGNTIYF.

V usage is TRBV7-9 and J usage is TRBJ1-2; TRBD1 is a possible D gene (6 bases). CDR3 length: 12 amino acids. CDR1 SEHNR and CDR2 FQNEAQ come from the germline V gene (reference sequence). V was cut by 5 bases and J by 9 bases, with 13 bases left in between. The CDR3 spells CASSVGGKSYTF. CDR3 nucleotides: TGTGCCAGCAGCGTAGGGGGAAAGAGCTACACCTTC.

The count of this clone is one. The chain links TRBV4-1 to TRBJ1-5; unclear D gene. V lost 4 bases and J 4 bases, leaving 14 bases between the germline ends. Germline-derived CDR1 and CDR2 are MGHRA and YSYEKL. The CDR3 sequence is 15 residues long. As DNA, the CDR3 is TGCGCCAGCAGCCCCCCCGGGCAGATTAATCAGCCCCAGCATTTT. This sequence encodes CASSPPGQINQPQHF.